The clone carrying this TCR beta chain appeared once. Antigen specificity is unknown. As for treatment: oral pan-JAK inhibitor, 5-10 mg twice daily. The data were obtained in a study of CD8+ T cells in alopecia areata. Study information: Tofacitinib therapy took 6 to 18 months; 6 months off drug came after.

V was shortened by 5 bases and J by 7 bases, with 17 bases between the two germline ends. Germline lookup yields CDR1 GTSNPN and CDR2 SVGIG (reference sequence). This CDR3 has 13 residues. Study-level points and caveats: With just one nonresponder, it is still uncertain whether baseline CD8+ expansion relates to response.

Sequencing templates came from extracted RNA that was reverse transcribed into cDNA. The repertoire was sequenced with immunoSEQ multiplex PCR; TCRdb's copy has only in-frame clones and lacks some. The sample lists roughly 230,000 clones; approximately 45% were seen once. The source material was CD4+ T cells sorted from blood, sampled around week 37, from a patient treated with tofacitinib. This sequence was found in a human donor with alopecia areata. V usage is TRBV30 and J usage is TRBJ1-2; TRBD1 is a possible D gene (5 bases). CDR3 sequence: CAWGVGTAFGYTF. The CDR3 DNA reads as TGTGCCTGGGGAGTCGGGACCGCTTTTGGCTACACCTTC.